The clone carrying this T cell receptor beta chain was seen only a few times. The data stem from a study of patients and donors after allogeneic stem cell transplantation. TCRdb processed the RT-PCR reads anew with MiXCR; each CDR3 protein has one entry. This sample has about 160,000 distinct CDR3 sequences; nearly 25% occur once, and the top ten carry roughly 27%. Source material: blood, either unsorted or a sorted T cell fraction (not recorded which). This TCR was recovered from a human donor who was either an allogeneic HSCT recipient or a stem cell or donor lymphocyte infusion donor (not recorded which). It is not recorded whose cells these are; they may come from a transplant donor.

In DNA, the CDR3 is TGCGCCAGCAGCTTTTTTCCGCGGGCTAGCTATGGCTACACCTTC. Protein product: CASSFFPRASYGYTF. The J gene is TRBJ1-2, the V gene TRBV5-1; no firm D call. This CDR3 spans 15 amino acids. Germline loops: CDR1 SGHRS, CDR2 YFSETQ. The V and J ends lost 2 bases and 4 bases respectively, with 15 bases between them.